The 8 T cell receptor beta chains below all came from one sample that was sequenced in a study of blood T cells in healthy people across ages. Primed by a sample-barcoded 5' primer and a J-beta primer mix, a second PCR proceeded for about 6 to 12 cycles. MiXCR, run by TCRdb on the 5' RACE reads, gives a single entry per CDR3 protein. Of around 1,000,000 distinct CDR3 sequences in the sample, 35% to 40% were seen once. Sequencing was performed on blood. The receptors stem from a man aged 18 to 35 in good health.

This clonotype was recorded a few times. J is TRBJ2-3 and V is TRBV4-2; D gene ambiguous. The germline gives CDR1 LGHNA, CDR2 YNFKEQ. The CDR3 is made up of 15 amino acids. V lost 0 bases, J lost 4 bases, and 11 bases lay in between. In DNA, the CDR3 is TGTGCCAGCAGCCAAGATGTTTCCCCGGCAGATACGCAGTATTTT. Its translation: CASSQDVSPADTQYF.

The genes are TRBV7-2 and TRBJ1-1; no reliable D call. Deletions cut 1 base from V and 4 bases from J, with 13 bases between. There are 15 residues in the CDR3. Germline CDR1 SGHTA, CDR2 FQGNSA. The CDR3 spells CASSLVLGASTEAFF. In nucleotides, the CDR3 is TGTGCCAGCAGCTTAGTATTGGGCGCGAGCACTGAAGCTTTCTTT.

The J gene is TRBJ2-7, the V gene TRBV2, with D perhaps given as TRBD1 or TRBD2 (5 bases each). Looked up from germline, CDR1 is SNHLY and CDR2 is FYNNEI. CDR3 size: 14 residues. Between the trimmed V and J ends, which lost 3 bases and 1 base, there was a span of 10 bases. This chain's CDR3 is CASSDQGPSYEQYF. The CDR3 DNA reads TGTGCCAGCAGTGACCAGGGACCTTCCTACGAGCAGTACTTC.

This clonotype has just a few counts. The V gene is TRBV4-3, the J gene TRBJ1-3; D gene unclear. CDR1 and CDR2 (germline): LGHNA, YSLEER. The CDR3 sequence is 15 residues long. The V end was cut by 4 bases, the J end by 5 bases, with 15 bases between. In DNA form, the CDR3 reads TGCGCCAGCAGCCCCCAGTGGACGGGTCGAAACACCATATATTTT. It yields the protein CASSPQWTGRNTIYF.

This clonotype was seen a few times. V is TRBV7-2 and J is TRBJ1-4; TRBD1 might be the D (6 bases). Trimming removed 1 base from V and 8 bases from J, with 14 bases in between. The CDR3 covers 15 residues. Germline V gives CDR1 SGHTA, CDR2 FQGNSA. The CDR3 region is CASSLGQGLAEKLFF. CDR3 DNA sequence: TGTGCCAGCAGCTTAGGCCAGGGGCTCGCGGAAAAACTGTTTTTT.

The CDR3, as DNA: TGTGCCAGCAGCCCGACACAGGGTTCCCCACACAATGAGCAGTTCTTC. Protein sequence: CASSPTQGSPHNEQFF. This chain connects TRBV13 to TRBJ2-1; maybe TRBD1 (6 bases). Germline V lookup: CDR1 PRHDT, CDR2 FYEKMQ (reference sequence). Trimming removed 5 bases at V and 5 bases at J, with 19 bases between. This CDR3 region has 16 residues. Complete variable domain (other parts from reference TRBV13 and TRBJ2-1): AAGVIQSPRHLIKEKRETATLKCYPIPRHDTVYWYQQGPGQDPQFLISFYEKMQSDKGSIPDRFSAQQFSDYHSELNMSSLELGDSALYFCASSPTQGSPHNEQFFGPGTRLTVL.

The chain has TRBV9 and TRBJ2-3; the D is unclear. Trimming stripped 2 bases from V and 4 bases from J, with 5 bases between. Germline CDR1 and CDR2: SGDLS and YYNGEE. The CDR3 covers 12 residues. CDR3 sequence (DNA): TGTGCCAGCAGCGTCTTATCAGATACGCAGTATTTT. Encoded protein: CASSVLSDTQYF.

For this clonotype: A much larger clonotype is one base distant, so this may be a read error. The chain combines TRBV4-1 with TRBJ1-4; possibly TRBD1 for D (5 bases). Germline CDR1 MGHRA, CDR2 YSYEKL. The CDR3 runs 15 residues. The CDR3 loop is CASSQRMQGGERLFF. DNA of the CDR3: TGCGCCAGCAGCCAAAGGATGCAGGGTGGTGAAAGACTGTTTTTT.